A single sample is the source of the 24 T cell receptor beta chains below, sequenced in a study of blood T cell repertoires in COVID-19. The table came from immunoSEQ multiplex PCR; TCRdb's copy has only in-frame clones and leaves some out. The data show 110,000 to 150,000 clones, with roughly 80% seen just once and less than 5% held by the top ten. Specimen: peripheral blood. The receptors derive from a woman at least 80 years old with acute or convalescent COVID-19.

CDR3 amino acids: CASSLPLTGNTGELFF. DNA for the CDR3: TGCGCCAGCAGCCTCCCCTTGACTGGGAACACCGGGGAGCTGTTTTTT. The rearrangement uses TRBV5-1 and TRBJ2-2; D is unresolved. Per germline, CDR1 SGHRS and CDR2 YFSETQ. The CDR3 sequence is 16 residues long. V dropped 4 bases and J dropped 1 base, with 14 bases sitting between them.

V gene TRBV24-1 combines with J gene TRBJ2-3; 8 bases map to TRBD2. V lost 4 bases to trimming and J lost 3 bases; unmatched junction nucleotides: 8. The CDR3 spans 16 residues. Looked up from germline, CDR1 is KGHDR and CDR2 is SFDVKD. The CDR3 reads CATSDPSGSPTDTQYF. CDR3 in DNA: TGTGCCACCAGTGACCCGAGCGGGAGCCCAACAGATACGCAGTATTTT.

The chain uses TRBV6-5 and TRBJ2-2, with 11 nucleotides matching TRBD2. The germline V gene has CDR1 MNHEY and CDR2 SVGAGI. The CDR3 length is 15 residues. The V and J ends lost 4 bases and 6 bases, in that order; junction bases with no gene match: 4. Here the CDR3 reads CASSFSGRAPGELFF. DNA of the CDR3: TGTGCCAGCAGTTTTAGCGGGAGGGCCCCCGGGGAGCTGTTTTTT.

This clone was recorded once. V usage is TRBV2 and J usage is TRBJ1-4, with 7 bases lining up with TRBD1. CDR3 length: 13 residues. V shed 8 bases and J 3 bases; nucleotides not matched to a gene: 3. CDR1 and CDR2 (germline): SNHLY, FYNNEI. CDR3 sequence: CASRGQANEKLFF. CDR3 DNA sequence: TGTGCCAGCCGAGGACAGGCTAATGAAAAACTGTTTTTT.

The rearrangement links TRBV9 to TRBJ2-1; 12 bases are shared with TRBD2. The CDR3 covers 16 residues. Trimming at V came to 0 bases and at J to 5 bases, leaving 3 bases not matched to a gene. The germline V gene encodes CDR1 SGDLS and CDR2 YYNGEE. In DNA, the CDR3 is TGTGCCAGCAGCGTAGGACCTAGCGGGGGGGACAATGAGCAGTTCTTC. It codes for CASSVGPSGGDNEQFF.

This chain connects TRBV6-2 or TRBV6-3 to TRBJ1-1, with 7 bases aligning to TRBD1. CDR3 length equals 14 residues. Germline values: CDR1 MNHEY, CDR2 SVGEGT. The ends lost 5 bases at V and 7 bases at J; junction bases unmatched: 10. Here the CDR3 DNA reads TGTGCCAGCAGTCTATATGTTGGGACAGTTGAAGCTTTCTTT. Its protein is CASSLYVGTVEAFF.

V and J are TRBV5-1 and TRBJ2-1; D remains ambiguous. Trimming took off 3 bases at V and 5 bases at J, with 12 bases between the two ends. In germline, CDR1 is SGHRS, CDR2 YFSETQ. This CDR3 contains 14 residues. CDR3 in amino acids: CASSSTGFHNEQFF. The CDR3 DNA is TGCGCCAGCAGCTCCACCGGGTTTCACAATGAGCAGTTCTTC.

This sequence joins TRBV27 and TRBJ2-2; TRBD1 matches at 9 bases. The junction had 4 bases not matched to a gene; V was cut back by 2 bases and J by 6 bases. This CDR3 has 15 residues. CDR1 MNHEY and CDR2 SMNVEV come from the germline V gene (reference sequence). Written as DNA, the CDR3 is TGTGCCAGCAGTTTACTCGGGACAGGGCCCGGGGAGCTGTTTTTT. This encodes CASSLLGTGPGELFF.

This chain connects TRBV24-1 to TRBJ2-1, with 12 bases lining up with TRBD1. V shed 3 bases, J shed 6 bases, and the junction held 5 bases outside the gene matches. This CDR3 is 16 amino acids long. Looked up from germline, CDR1 is KGHDR and CDR2 is SFDVKD. The CDR3 DNA follows: TGTGCCACCAGTGATACCGGGACAGGGGGCATCAATGAGCAGTTCTTC. Protein sequence: CATSDTGTGGINEQFF.

This chain joins TRBV7-2 and TRBJ1-2, with D possibly being TRBD1 (5 bases). Trimming shortened V by 5 bases and J by 6 bases, and 16 bases separated the two germline ends. Germline lookup yields CDR1 SGHTA and CDR2 FQGNSA. The CDR3 contains 14 residues. As DNA, the CDR3 is TGTGCCAGCAGCCGCCAGGTGACAGACAATGGCTACACCTTC. Encoded protein: CASSRQVTDNGYTF.

The chain is built from TRBV5-1 and TRBJ1-2, with 11 bases that match TRBD1. This CDR3 spans 16 amino acids. Germline V gene sequence: CDR1 SGHRS, CDR2 YFSETQ. V dropped 4 bases and J dropped 8; count of bases not matched to a gene: 13. CDR3 DNA: TGCGCCAGCAGCCTTGGACAGGGGGCGATCATTGGAGGCTACACCTTC. Its protein product is CASSLGQGAIIGGYTF.

This chain joins TRBV7-6 and TRBJ2-3, with D possibly TRBD2 on 6 matching bases. The CDR3 contains 16 residues. CDR1 SGHVS and CDR2 FNYEAQ come from the germline V gene. Deletions cut 5 bases from V and 2 bases from J, with 17 bases between. The CDR3 sequence is CASSINLAFDTDTQYF. The DNA for the CDR3 is TGTGCCAGCAGCATAAACCTAGCGTTTGACACAGATACGCAGTATTTT.

CDR3 coding DNA: TGTGCCAGCTCACAAGAGACAGGGTCGGAAAACATTCAGTACTTC. This encodes CASSQETGSENIQYF. The chain employs TRBV18 and TRBJ2-4; 7 bases match TRBD1. V gave up 4 bases and J gave up 5 bases; unmatched junction bases: 8. The CDR3 consists of 15 residues. CDR1 is KGHSH and CDR2 is LQKENI in the germline V gene.

This clone was counted between two and nine times. The V gene is TRBV19, the J gene TRBJ1-2; D is perhaps TRBD1 (5 bases). The V gene lost 5 bases and the J gene lost 3 bases, with 13 bases spanning the gap. CDR1 is LNHDA, CDR2 SQIVND, per germline (reference sequence). This CDR3 contains 14 residues. The CDR3 nucleotides read TGTGCCAGTAGTGCTCGGGGGGGGTACTATGGCTACACCTTC. Protein: CASSARGGYYGYTF.

This chain links TRBV11-2 with TRBJ2-3, with D maybe TRBD2 (5 bases). Germline V lookup: CDR1 SGHAT, CDR2 FQNNGV. CDR3 size: 14 residues. Trimming removed 0 bases from V and 4 bases from J, with 8 bases in between. Written as DNA, the CDR3 is TGTGCCAGCAGCTTAGAGGTTAGCGCAGATACGCAGTATTTT. Amino acids: CASSLEVSADTQYF. Drawing the rest from reference TRBV11-2 and TRBJ2-3, the complete variable domain is EAGVAQSPRYKIIEKRQSVAFWCNPISGHATLYWYQQILGQGPKLLIQFQNNGVVDDSQLPKDRFSAERLKGVDSTLKIQPAKLEDSAVYLCASSLEVSADTQYFGPGTRLTVL.

This sequence joins TRBV30 and TRBJ1-2; 7 nucleotides match TRBD1. The CDR3 runs 13 residues. The ends lost 3 bases at V and 8 bases at J; junction bases unmatched: 9. Per the germline V gene, CDR1 is GTSNPN and CDR2 is SVGIG (reference sequence). CDR3 nucleotide sequence: TGTGCCTGGAGCACAGGACAGGCGGGGGGCTACACCTTC. Amino acids: CAWSTGQAGGYTF.

The genes are TRBV4-1 and TRBJ2-5, with TRBD2 matching over 11 bases. With V trimmed by 2 bases and J by 2 bases, 4 bases remained unmatched. The CDR3 runs 16 residues. CDR1 is MGHRA, CDR2 YSYEKL, per germline. CDR3 region: CASSQPGLADQETQYF. The CDR3 region has the DNA TGCGCCAGCAGCCAACCGGGACTAGCGGATCAAGAGACCCAGTACTTC.

The chain carries TRBV2 and TRBJ2-5; 11 bases agree with TRBD2. The junction had 15 bases not matched to a gene; V was cut back by 7 bases and J by 5 bases. CDR3 length: 17 amino acids. Germline V gene lookup returns CDR1 SNHLY and CDR2 FYNNEI. The CDR3 is CASMRLAGGGHRETQYF. CDR3 sequence (DNA): TGTGCCAGCATGAGGCTAGCGGGAGGAGGGCACCGGGAGACCCAGTACTTC.

This clone was recorded only once. V gene TRBV5-1 combines with J gene TRBJ2-5; D is unclear. The germline V gene has CDR1 SGHRS and CDR2 YFSETQ. This CDR3 comprises 14 residues. The V and J ends lost 4 bases and 3 bases respectively, with 13 bases between them. The CDR3, as DNA: TGCGCCAGCAGCGTCCAAAAGCGCGAAGAGACCCAGTACTTC. The encoded protein is CASSVQKREETQYF.

V and J are TRBV27 and TRBJ1-6, with D unresolved. Germline V lookup: CDR1 MNHEY, CDR2 SMNVEV (reference sequence). Trimming stripped 5 bases from V and 13 bases from J, with 24 bases between. The CDR3 runs to 16 residues. CDR3 sequence: CASSIGIGTVRPPLHF. Here the CDR3 DNA reads TGTGCCAGCAGTATCGGGATCGGAACAGTTCGTCCGCCCCTCCACTTT.

Only a few counts were recorded for this clone. The gene calls are TRBV10-1 and TRBJ1-1, with TRBD1 as a possible D gene (5 bases). The germline gives CDR1 WNHNN, CDR2 SYGVQD (reference sequence). V was pared by 3 bases and J by 5 bases, with 10 bases between. This CDR3 has 13 amino acids. The CDR3 region is CASSDIRGTEAFF. Here the CDR3 DNA reads TGCGCCAGCAGTGATATTAGGGGTACTGAAGCTTTCTTT.

The sample holds a few counts of this clone. This rearrangement joins TRBV11-2 to TRBJ2-1, with D unclear. Deletions cut 5 bases from V and 6 bases from J, with 14 bases between. Looked up from germline, CDR1 is SGHAT and CDR2 is FQNNGV. The CDR3 totals 14 residues. DNA for the CDR3: TGTGCCAGCAGCCCAGAGGTAGCTTCCAATGAGCAGTTCTTC. Translation gives CASSPEVASNEQFF.

The chain is built from TRBV5-1 and TRBJ2-3, with D maybe TRBD1 (6 bases). With 4 bases removed from V and 2 bases from J, the gap between germline ends came to 20 bases. The CDR3 has 17 amino acids. Germline loops: CDR1 SGHRS, CDR2 YFSETQ. CDR3 coding DNA: TGCGCCAGCAGCGTCCAAGCCTTATTGGGGGCCACAGATACGCAGTATTTT. Translated, it gives CASSVQALLGATDTQYF.

This CDR3 reads CASSLREMYQETQYF. The DNA for the CDR3 is TGTGCCAGCAGCCTCCGGGAGATGTACCAAGAGACCCAGTACTTC. The genes are TRBV5-4 and TRBJ2-5, with D possibly TRBD2 on 6 matching bases. CDR1 is SGHNT and CDR2 is YYREEE in the germline V gene (reference sequence). This CDR3 has 15 amino acids. V shed 4 bases and J shed 0 bases, with 13 bases lying between them.